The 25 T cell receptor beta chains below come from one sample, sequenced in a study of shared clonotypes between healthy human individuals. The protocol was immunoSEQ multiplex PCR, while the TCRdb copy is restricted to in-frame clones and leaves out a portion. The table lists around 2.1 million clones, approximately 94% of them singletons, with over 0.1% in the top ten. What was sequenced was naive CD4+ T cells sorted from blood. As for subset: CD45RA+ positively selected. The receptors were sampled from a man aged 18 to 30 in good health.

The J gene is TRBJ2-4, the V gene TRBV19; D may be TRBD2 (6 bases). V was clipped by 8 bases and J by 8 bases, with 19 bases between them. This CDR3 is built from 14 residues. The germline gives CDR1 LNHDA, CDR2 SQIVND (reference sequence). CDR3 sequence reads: CASGPGRGKDIQYF. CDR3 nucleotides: TGTGCCAGTGGCCCGGGCCGGGGGAAAGACATTCAGTACTTC.

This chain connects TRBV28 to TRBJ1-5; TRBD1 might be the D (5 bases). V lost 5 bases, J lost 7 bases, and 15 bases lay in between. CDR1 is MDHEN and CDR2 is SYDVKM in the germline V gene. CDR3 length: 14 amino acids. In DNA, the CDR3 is TGTGCCAGCAGTGGGGGGGGAGGTAGGCAGCCCCAGCATTTT. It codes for CASSGGGGRQPQHF.

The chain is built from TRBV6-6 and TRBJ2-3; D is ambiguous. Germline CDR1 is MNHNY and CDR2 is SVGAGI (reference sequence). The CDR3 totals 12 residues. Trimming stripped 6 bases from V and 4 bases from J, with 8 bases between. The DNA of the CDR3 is TGTGCCAGCAGCATCCCGGCAGATACGCAGTATTTT. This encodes CASSIPADTQYF.

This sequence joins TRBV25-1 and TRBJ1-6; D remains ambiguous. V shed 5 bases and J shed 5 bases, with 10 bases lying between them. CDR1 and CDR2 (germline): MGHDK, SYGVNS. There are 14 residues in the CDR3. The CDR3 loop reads CASSTGPDNSPLHF. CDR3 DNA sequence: TGTGCCAGCAGTACCGGGCCTGATAATTCACCCCTCCACTTT.

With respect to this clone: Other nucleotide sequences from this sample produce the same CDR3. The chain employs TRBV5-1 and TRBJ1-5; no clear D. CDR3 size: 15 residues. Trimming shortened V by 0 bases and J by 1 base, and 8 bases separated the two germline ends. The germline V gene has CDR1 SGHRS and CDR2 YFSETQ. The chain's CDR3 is CASSLEGLSNQPQHF. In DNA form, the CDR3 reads TGCGCCAGCAGCTTGGAGGGTTTAAGCAATCAGCCCCAGCATTTT.

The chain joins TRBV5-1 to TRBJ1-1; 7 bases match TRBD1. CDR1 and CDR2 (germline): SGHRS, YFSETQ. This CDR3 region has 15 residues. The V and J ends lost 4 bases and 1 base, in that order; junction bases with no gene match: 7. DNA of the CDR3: TGCGCCAGCAGCCCCCCGGACAGGACGAACACTGAAGCTTTCTTT. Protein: CASSPPDRTNTEAFF.

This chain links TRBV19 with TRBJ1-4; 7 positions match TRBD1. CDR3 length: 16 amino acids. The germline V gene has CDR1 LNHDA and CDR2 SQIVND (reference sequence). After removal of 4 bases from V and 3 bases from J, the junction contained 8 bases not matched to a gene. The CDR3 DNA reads TGTGCCAGTAGTAGAACCCCGGGACAGCCTAATGAAAAACTGTTTTTT. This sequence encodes CASSRTPGQPNEKLFF.

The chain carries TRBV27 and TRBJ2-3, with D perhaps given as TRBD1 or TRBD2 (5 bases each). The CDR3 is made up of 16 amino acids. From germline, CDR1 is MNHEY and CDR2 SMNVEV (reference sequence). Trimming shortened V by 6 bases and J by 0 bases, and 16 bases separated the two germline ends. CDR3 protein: CASSLLRGVSTDTQYF. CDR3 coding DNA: TGTGCCAGCAGCCTCCTAAGGGGAGTTAGCACAGATACGCAGTATTTT.

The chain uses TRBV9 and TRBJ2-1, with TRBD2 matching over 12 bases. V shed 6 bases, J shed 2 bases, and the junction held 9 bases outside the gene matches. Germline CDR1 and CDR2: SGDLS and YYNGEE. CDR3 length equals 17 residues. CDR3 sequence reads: CASTPTSGGEAYNEQFF. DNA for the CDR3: TGTGCCAGCACCCCGACTAGCGGGGGTGAAGCCTACAATGAGCAGTTCTTC.

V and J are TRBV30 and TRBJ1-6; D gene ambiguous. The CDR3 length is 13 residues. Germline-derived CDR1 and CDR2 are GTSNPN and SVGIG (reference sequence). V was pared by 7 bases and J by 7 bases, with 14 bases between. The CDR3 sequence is CASDPLGNSPLHF. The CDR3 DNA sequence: TGTGCCTCAGACCCTCTTGGGAATTCACCCCTCCACTTT.

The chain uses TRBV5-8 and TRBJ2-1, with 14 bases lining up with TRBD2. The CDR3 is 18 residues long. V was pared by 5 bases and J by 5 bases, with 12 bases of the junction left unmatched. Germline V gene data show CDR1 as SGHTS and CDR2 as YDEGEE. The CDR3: CASRRAGGTSGRDNEQFF. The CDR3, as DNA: TGTGCCAGCAGGAGGGCAGGTGGGACTAGCGGGAGAGACAATGAGCAGTTCTTC. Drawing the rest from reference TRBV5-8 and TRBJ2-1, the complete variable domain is EAGVTQSPTHLIKTRGQQATLRCSPISGHTSVYWYQQALGLGLQFLLWYDEGEERNRGNFPPRFSGRQFPNYSSELNVNALELEDSALYLCASRRAGGTSGRDNEQFFGPGTRLTVL.

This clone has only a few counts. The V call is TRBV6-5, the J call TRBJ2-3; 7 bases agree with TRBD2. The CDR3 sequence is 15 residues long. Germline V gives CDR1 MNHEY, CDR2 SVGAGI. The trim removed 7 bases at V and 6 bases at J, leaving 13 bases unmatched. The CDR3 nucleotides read TGTGCCAGCACTCCCCCCGGACTAGATCCTGATACGCAGTATTTT. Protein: CASTPPGLDPDTQYF.

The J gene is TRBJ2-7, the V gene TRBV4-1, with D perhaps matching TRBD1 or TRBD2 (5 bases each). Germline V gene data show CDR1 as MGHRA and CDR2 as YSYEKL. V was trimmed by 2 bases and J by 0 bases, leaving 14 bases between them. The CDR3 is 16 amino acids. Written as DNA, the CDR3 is TGCGCCAGCAGCCAAAGAGAGGCAGGGACCTCCTACGAGCAGTACTTC. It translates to CASSQREAGTSYEQYF.

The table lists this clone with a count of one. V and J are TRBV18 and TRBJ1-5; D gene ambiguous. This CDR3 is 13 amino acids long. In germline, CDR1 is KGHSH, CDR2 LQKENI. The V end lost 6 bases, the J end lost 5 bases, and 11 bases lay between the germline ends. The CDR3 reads CASSVSYDQPQHF. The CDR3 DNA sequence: TGTGCCAGCTCCGTGAGCTACGATCAGCCCCAGCATTTT.

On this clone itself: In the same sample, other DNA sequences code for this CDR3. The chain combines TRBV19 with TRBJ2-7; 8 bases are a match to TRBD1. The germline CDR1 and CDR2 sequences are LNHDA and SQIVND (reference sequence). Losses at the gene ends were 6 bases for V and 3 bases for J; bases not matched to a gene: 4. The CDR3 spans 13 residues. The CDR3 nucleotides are TGTGCCAGTAGAGGTACAGGGGGCTACGAGCAGTACTTC. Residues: CASRGTGGYEQYF.

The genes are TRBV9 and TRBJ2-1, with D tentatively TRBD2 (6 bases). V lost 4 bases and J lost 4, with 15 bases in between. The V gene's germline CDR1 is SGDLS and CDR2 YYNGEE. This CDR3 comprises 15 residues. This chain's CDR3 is CASSKLGLEYNEQFF. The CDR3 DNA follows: TGTGCCAGCAGCAAACTGGGACTGGAGTACAATGAGCAGTTCTTC.

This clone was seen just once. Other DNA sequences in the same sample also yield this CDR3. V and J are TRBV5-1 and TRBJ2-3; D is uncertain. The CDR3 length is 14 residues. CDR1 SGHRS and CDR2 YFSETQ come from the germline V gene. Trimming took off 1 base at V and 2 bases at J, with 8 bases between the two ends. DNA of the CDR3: TGCGCCAGCAGCTTGACTCGGTTCACAGATACGCAGTATTTT. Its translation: CASSLTRFTDTQYF.

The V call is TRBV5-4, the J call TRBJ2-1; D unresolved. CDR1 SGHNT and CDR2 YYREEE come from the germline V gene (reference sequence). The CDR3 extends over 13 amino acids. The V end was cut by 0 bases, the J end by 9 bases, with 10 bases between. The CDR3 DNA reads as TGTGCCAGCAGCTTGGCTCTGGCAGGTGAGCAGTTCTTC. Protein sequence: CASSLALAGEQFF.

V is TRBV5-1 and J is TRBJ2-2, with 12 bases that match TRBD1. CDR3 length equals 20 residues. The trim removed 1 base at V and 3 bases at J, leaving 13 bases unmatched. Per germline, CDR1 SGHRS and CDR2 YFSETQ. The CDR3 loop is CASSLTGQGASGTHTGELFF. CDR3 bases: TGCGCCAGCAGCTTGACGGGACAGGGGGCTAGCGGGACCCACACCGGGGAGCTGTTTTTT.

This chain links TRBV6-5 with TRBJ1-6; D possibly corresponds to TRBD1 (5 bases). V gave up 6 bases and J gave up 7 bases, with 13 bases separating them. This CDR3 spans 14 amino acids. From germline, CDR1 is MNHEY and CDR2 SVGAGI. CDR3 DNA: TGTGCCAGCAGGTCCGGGACTGCAAATTCACCCCTCCACTTT. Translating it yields CASRSGTANSPLHF.

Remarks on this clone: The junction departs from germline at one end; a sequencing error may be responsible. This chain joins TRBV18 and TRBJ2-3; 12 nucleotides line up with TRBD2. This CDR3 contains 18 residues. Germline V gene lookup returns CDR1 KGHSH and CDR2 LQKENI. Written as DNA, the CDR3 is TGTGCCAGCTCTCCACTCCAACGGACTAGCGGGGACACAGATACGCAGTATTTT. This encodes CASSPLQRTSGDTDTQYF.

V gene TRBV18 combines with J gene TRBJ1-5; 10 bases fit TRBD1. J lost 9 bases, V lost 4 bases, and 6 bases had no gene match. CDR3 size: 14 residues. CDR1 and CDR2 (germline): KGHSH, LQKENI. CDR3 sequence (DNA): TGTGCCAGCTCACGGGACAGGGGAGTTGGGCCCCAGCATTTT. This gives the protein CASSRDRGVGPQHF.

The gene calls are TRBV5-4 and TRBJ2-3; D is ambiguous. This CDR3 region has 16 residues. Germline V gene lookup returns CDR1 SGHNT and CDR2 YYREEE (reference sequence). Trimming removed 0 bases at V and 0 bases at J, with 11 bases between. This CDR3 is CASSLVRQSSTDTQYF. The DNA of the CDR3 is TGTGCCAGCAGCTTGGTACGGCAGTCCAGCACAGATACGCAGTATTTT.

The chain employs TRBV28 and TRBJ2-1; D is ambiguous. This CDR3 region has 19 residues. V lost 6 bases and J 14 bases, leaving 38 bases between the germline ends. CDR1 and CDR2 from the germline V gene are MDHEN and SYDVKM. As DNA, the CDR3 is TGTGCCAGCAGCCGGGCAATCCTCATCAGTTCTTCTAGAACCGCTGGTGAGTTCTTC. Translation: CASSRAILISSSRTAGEFF. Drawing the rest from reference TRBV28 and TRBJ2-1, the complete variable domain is DVKVTQSSRYLVKRTGEKVFLECVQDMDHENMFWYRQDPGLGLRLIYFSYDVKMKEKGDIPEGYSVSREKKERFSLILESASTNQTSMYLCASSRAILISSSRTAGEFFGPGTRLTVL.

CDR3 sequence (DNA): TGTGCCAGCAGTTTAGGACTAGCGGGGGACTACGAGCAGTACTTC. It specifies CASSLGLAGDYEQYF. This chain connects TRBV28 to TRBJ2-7; 13 bases map to TRBD2. The germline V gene has CDR1 MDHEN and CDR2 SYDVKM. After removal of 2 bases from V and 3 bases from J, the junction contained 1 base not matched to a gene. CDR3 length equals 15 residues.